These 7 T cell receptor beta chains were all obtained from the same sample, sequenced in a study of cytomegalovirus exposure and HLA in healthy donors. The PCR employed 60 Vbeta primers together with 13 Jbeta primers. Assay used: immunoSEQ multiplex PCR; TCRdb lists only in-frame clones, some missing. The table records some 120,000 clones, about 78% of them present only once. Material: PBMCs. These receptors came from a female donor in good health and CMV-seronegative.

A few counts support this clone. The rearrangement uses TRBV7-8 and TRBJ2-6; D uncertain. Germline V gene sequence: CDR1 SGHVS, CDR2 FQNEAQ. This CDR3 region has 14 residues. The V gene lost 1 base and the J gene lost 1 base, with 2 bases spanning the gap. CDR3 loop: CASSLVSGANVLTF. The CDR3, as DNA: TGTGCCAGCAGCTTAGTATCTGGGGCCAACGTCCTGACTTTC.

The chain couples TRBV30 to TRBJ2-3; D is unresolved. V lost 3 bases to trimming and J lost 5 bases, with 18 bases between them. CDR3 length: 15 residues. Germline loops: CDR1 GTSNPN, CDR2 SVGIG (reference sequence). Here the CDR3 reads CAWRPPRVLQDTQYF. The CDR3 DNA reads TGTGCCTGGAGGCCCCCTCGGGTCCTGCAAGATACGCAGTATTTT.

The chain joins TRBV6-5 to TRBJ2-5; TRBD2 matches 12 bases. CDR1 MNHEY and CDR2 SVGAGI come from the germline V gene. This CDR3 has 16 residues. Trimming took 4 bases from V and 2 from J; bases not matched to a gene: 5. In DNA form, the CDR3 reads TGTGCCAGCAGTTGGACTAGCGGGGCAGATCAAGAGACCCAGTACTTC. Its protein is CASSWTSGADQETQYF.

The gene calls are TRBV25-1 and TRBJ2-3; TRBD2 might be the D (6 bases). V was cut by 4 bases and J by 2 bases, with 16 bases left in between. The CDR3 spans 16 residues. Germline CDR1 and CDR2: MGHDK and SYGVNS. The CDR3 spells CASSGGDWIYTDTQYF. The CDR3, as DNA: TGTGCCAGCAGTGGGGGGGACTGGATATACACAGATACGCAGTATTTT. The variable domain in full, with the rest retrieved from reference TRBV25-1 and TRBJ2-3, is EADIYQTPRYLVIGTGKKITLECSQTMGHDKMYWYQQDPGMELHLIHYSYGVNSTEKGDLSSESTVSRIRTEHFPLTLESARPSHTSQYLCASSGGDWIYTDTQYFGPGTRLTVL.

The gene calls are TRBV14 and TRBJ2-2, with TRBD2 as a possible D gene (5 bases). The CDR3 sequence is 13 residues long. Trimming stripped 4 bases from V and 8 bases from J, with 11 bases between. Germline V gives CDR1 SGHDN, CDR2 FVKESK. This chain's CDR3 is CASSPRTGGELFF. The CDR3, as DNA: TGTGCCAGCAGCCCCCGTACGGGAGGGGAGCTGTTTTTT.

This rearrangement joins TRBV5-1 to TRBJ1-4, with a weak D call TRBD1 (5 bases). The germline gives CDR1 SGHRS, CDR2 YFSETQ. V was trimmed by 1 base and J by 5 bases, leaving 9 bases between them. The CDR3 loop spans 14 amino acids. This CDR3 reads CASSLWGENEKLFF. CDR3 DNA: TGCGCCAGCAGCTTGTGGGGGGAGAATGAAAAACTGTTTTTT.

In its sample, this clone was seen a few times. The chain couples TRBV18 to TRBJ2-5; D is possibly TRBD2 (6 bases). Germline V gives CDR1 KGHSH, CDR2 LQKENI. The V end lost 6 bases, the J end lost 6 bases, and 20 bases lay between the germline ends. The CDR3 loop spans 15 amino acids. The CDR3 protein is CASSPYNGGGKTQYF. CDR3 in DNA: TGTGCCAGCTCCCCATACAACGGCGGAGGGAAGACCCAGTACTTC.